Reported below is one T cell receptor beta chain. This sample is drawn from a study of blood T cell repertoires in COVID-19. The wider study: Samples taken during acute and convalescent COVID-19 were collected in the United States, Italy and Spain. T cells, B-cell-depleted T cells, or PBMCs provided the cDNA or gDNA that served as material.

The CDR3 consists of 17 residues. V lost 1 base and J 0 bases, leaving 14 bases between the germline ends. Germline V lookup: CDR1 MDHEN, CDR2 SYDVKM. The repertoire was sequenced with immunoSEQ multiplex PCR; TCRdb's copy has only in-frame clones and lacks some. The sample lists approximately 120,000 clones; roughly 84% were seen once. The TCR sequence derives from a woman in her fifties or sixties with acute or convalescent COVID-19. What was sequenced was peripheral blood. This chain connects TRBV28 to TRBJ2-3; D is possibly TRBD1 (5 bases). The CDR3 bases are TGTGCCAGCAGTTTATTTCGACAGCGCTTTAGCACAGATACGCAGTATTTT. This gives the protein CASSLFRQRFSTDTQYF.